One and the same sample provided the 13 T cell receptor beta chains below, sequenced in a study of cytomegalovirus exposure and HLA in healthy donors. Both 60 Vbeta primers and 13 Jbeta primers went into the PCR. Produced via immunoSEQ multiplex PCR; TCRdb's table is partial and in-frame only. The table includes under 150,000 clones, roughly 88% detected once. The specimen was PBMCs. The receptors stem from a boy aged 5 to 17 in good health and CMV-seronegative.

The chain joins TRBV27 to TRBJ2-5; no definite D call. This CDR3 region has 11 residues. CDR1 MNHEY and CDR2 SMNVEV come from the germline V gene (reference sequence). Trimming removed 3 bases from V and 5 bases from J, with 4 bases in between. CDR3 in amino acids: CASSFQETQYF. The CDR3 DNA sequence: TGTGCCAGCAGTTTTCAGGAGACCCAGTACTTC.

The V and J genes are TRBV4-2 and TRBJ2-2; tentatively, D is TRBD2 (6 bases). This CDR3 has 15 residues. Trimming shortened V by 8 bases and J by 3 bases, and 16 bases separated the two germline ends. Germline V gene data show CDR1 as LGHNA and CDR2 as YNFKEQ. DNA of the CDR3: TGTGCCAGCGCCGGGGGACTTGACCACACCGGGGAGCTGTTTTTT. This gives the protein CASAGGLDHTGELFF.

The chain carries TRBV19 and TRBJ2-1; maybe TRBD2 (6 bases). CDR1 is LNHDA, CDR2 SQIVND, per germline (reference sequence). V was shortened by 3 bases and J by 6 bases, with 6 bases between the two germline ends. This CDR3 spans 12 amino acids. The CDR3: CASSMGGNEQFF. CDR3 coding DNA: TGTGCCAGTAGTATGGGGGGCAATGAGCAGTTCTTC.

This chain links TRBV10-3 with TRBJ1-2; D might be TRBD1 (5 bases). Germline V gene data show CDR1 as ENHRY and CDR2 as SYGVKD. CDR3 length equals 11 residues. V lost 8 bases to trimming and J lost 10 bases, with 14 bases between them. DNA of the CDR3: TGTGCCATCCGCACAGGTTACTCCTACACCTTC. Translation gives CAIRTGYSYTF.

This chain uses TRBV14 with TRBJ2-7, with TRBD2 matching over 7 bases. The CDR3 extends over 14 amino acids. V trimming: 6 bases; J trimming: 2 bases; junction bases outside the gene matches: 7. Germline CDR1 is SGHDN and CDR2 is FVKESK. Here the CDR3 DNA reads TGTGCCAGCAGGCTTACTAGCGATCCCTACGAGCAGTACTTC. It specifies CASRLTSDPYEQYF.

CDR3 sequence: CASSPLTGELFF. The CDR3 nucleotides read TGTGCCAGCAGCCCCCTTACCGGGGAGCTGTTTTTT. The J gene is TRBJ2-2, the V gene TRBV5-4; D remains ambiguous. In germline, CDR1 is SGHNT, CDR2 YYREEE (reference sequence). V lost 4 bases, J lost 5 bases, and 6 bases lay in between. The CDR3 consists of 12 residues.

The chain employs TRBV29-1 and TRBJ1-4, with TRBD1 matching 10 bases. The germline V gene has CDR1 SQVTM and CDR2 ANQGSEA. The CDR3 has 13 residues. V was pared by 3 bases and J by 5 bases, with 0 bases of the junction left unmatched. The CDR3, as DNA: TGCAGCGTTGAGGGACAGGGGAATGAAAAACTGTTTTTT. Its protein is CSVEGQGNEKLFF.

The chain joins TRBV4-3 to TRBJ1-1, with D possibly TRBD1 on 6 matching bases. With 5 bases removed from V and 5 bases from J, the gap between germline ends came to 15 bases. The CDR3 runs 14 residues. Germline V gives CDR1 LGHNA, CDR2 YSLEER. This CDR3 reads CASSGNRVETEAFF. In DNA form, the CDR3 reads TGCGCCAGCAGCGGAAACAGGGTAGAGACTGAAGCTTTCTTT.

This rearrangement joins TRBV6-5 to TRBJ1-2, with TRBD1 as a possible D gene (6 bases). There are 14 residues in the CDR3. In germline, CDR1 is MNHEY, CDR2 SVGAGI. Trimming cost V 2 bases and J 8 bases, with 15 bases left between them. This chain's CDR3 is CASSYATGGRGYTF. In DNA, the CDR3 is TGTGCCAGCAGTTACGCGACAGGAGGTAGAGGCTACACCTTC.

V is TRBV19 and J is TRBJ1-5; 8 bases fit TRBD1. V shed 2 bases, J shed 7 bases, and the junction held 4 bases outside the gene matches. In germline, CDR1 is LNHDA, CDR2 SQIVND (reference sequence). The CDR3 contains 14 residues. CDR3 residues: CASSIRTGPQPQHF. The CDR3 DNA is TGTGCCAGTAGTATAAGGACAGGGCCACAGCCCCAGCATTTT.

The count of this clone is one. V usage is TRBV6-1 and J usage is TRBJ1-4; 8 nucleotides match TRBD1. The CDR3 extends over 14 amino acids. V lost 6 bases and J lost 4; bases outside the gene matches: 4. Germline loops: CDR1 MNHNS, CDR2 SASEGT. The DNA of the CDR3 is TGTGCCAGCAGAAACAGGGGGGATAATGAAAAACTGTTTTTT. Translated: CASRNRGDNEKLFF.

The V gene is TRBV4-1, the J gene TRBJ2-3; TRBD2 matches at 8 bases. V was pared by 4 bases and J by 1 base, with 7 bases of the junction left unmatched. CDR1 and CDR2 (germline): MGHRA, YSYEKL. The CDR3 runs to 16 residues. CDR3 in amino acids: CASSPIREGGTDTQYF. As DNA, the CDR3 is TGCGCCAGCAGCCCCATACGGGAGGGTGGCACAGATACGCAGTATTTT.

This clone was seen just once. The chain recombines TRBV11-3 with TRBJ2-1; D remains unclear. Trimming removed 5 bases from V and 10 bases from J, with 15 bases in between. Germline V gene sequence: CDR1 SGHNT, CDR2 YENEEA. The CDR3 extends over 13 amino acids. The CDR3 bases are TGTGCCAGCAGCCTAACCCCAGCGAACGAGCAGTTCTTC. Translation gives CASSLTPANEQFF.